These T cell receptor beta chains were read from a single sample in a study of vaccination and CD4 T cells after COVID-19. What these receptors recognize is not known. MiXCR, applied by TCRdb to the PCR reads, yields one record per CDR3 protein. The table has 20,000 to 25,000 distinct CDR3 sequences, roughly 50% seen once; the top ten hold approximately 9%. What was sequenced was CD4+ T cells from blood, cultured in vitro. These receptors all come from a human donor who had recovered from COVID-19. Both conserved end residues are trimmed from each CDR3. D genes are given only for firm matches. The size entry is marked missing in some rows and otherwise reads once, few, many or a size class.

d_call: NA; j_call: TRBJ1-6; clone_size: few; v_call: TRBV6-1; cdr3_aa: ASTSGAPLH
d_call: NA; j_call: TRBJ2-3; clone_size: few; v_call: TRBV6-2/TRBV6-3; cdr3_aa: ASSYWDTLTDTQY
d_call: TRBD2; j_call: TRBJ2-5; clone_size: NA; v_call: TRBV30; cdr3_aa: AWSFGAGLGRRGAETQY
d_call: NA; j_call: TRBJ1-2; clone_size: NA; v_call: TRBV15; cdr3_aa: ATSRDQYGYT
d_call: NA; j_call: TRBJ1-1; clone_size: NA; v_call: TRBV7-9; cdr3_aa: ASREGPEAF
d_call: NA; j_call: TRBJ1-5; clone_size: NA; v_call: TRBV20-1; cdr3_aa: SASGGQPQH
d_call: TRBD2; j_call: TRBJ2-5; clone_size: NA; v_call: TRBV11-3; cdr3_aa: ASSFGFGLAGETQY
d_call: TRBD2; j_call: TRBJ2-1; clone_size: NA; v_call: TRBV27; cdr3_aa: ASSFLREGPTEQF
d_call: NA; j_call: TRBJ1-5; clone_size: few; v_call: TRBV30; cdr3_aa: AWSARGGNQPQH
d_call: TRBD1; j_call: TRBJ1-2; clone_size: few; v_call: TRBV7-2; cdr3_aa: ASSPDRGRGYT
d_call: TRBD2; j_call: TRBJ2-1; clone_size: few; v_call: TRBV7-3; cdr3_aa: ASSLNESGRKF
d_call: TRBD1; j_call: TRBJ1-2; clone_size: NA; v_call: TRBV11-1; cdr3_aa: ASSRISGGYGYT
d_call: NA; j_call: TRBJ1-5; clone_size: NA; v_call: TRBV18; cdr3_aa: ASSSLNGKDQPQH
d_call: TRBD2; j_call: TRBJ2-3; clone_size: NA; v_call: TRBV20-1; cdr3_aa: SAPRAGWAGDTDTQY
d_call: NA; j_call: TRBJ2-3; clone_size: NA; v_call: TRBV6-5; cdr3_aa: ASSSHRVIGDTQY
d_call: NA; j_call: TRBJ1-1; clone_size: NA; v_call: TRBV27; cdr3_aa: ASGRGNAF
d_call: NA; j_call: TRBJ2-2; clone_size: NA; v_call: TRBV7-3; cdr3_aa: ASSLVAGEFTGELF
d_call: TRBD1; j_call: TRBJ1-5; clone_size: NA; v_call: TRBV27; cdr3_aa: ASSLDREGNQPQH
d_call: NA; j_call: TRBJ1-2; clone_size: NA; v_call: TRBV21-1; cdr3_aa: ASSKEEWTGGIGYT
d_call: NA; j_call: TRBJ1-1; clone_size: few; v_call: TRBV6-5; cdr3_aa: ASSYLMSQNTEAF
d_call: NA; j_call: TRBJ1-5; clone_size: few; v_call: TRBV20-1; cdr3_aa: SASMLQKPQH
d_call: TRBD1; j_call: TRBJ1-1; clone_size: NA; v_call: TRBV28; cdr3_aa: ASSLAGTGAAEAF
d_call: NA; j_call: TRBJ1-1; clone_size: few; v_call: TRBV19; cdr3_aa: ASSVWGVWGERNTEAF
d_call: TRBD1; j_call: TRBJ2-5; clone_size: few; v_call: TRBV11-2; cdr3_aa: ASSLVGTGGGETQY
d_call: NA; j_call: TRBJ1-5; clone_size: NA; v_call: TRBV30; cdr3_aa: AWSQGTLNQPQH
d_call: NA; j_call: TRBJ2-5; clone_size: few; v_call: TRBV5-4; cdr3_aa: ASSFSGRTKETQY
d_call: NA; j_call: TRBJ2-1; clone_size: NA; v_call: TRBV2; cdr3_aa: ASSDGLSSYNEQF
d_call: NA; j_call: TRBJ1-5; clone_size: few; v_call: TRBV7-7; cdr3_aa: ASSLDFNQPQH
d_call: TRBD2; j_call: TRBJ2-5; clone_size: NA; v_call: TRBV6-1; cdr3_aa: ASGLAEQETQY
d_call: TRBD1; j_call: TRBJ1-5; clone_size: few; v_call: TRBV27; cdr3_aa: ASSPIAGQRDQPQH
d_call: TRBD1; j_call: TRBJ1-4; clone_size: NA; v_call: TRBV15; cdr3_aa: ATSRNGDRGEKLF
d_call: NA; j_call: TRBJ2-7; clone_size: few; v_call: TRBV6-1; cdr3_aa: ASTDGDRYEQY
d_call: NA; j_call: TRBJ2-2; clone_size: NA; v_call: TRBV27; cdr3_aa: ASSSKRQDVNTGELF
d_call: TRBD2; j_call: TRBJ2-3; clone_size: NA; v_call: TRBV27; cdr3_aa: ASSGYGADTQY
d_call: TRBD1; j_call: TRBJ1-6; clone_size: few; v_call: TRBV6-1; cdr3_aa: ASIRTGDNSPLH
d_call: NA; j_call: TRBJ1-3; clone_size: NA; v_call: TRBV7-2; cdr3_aa: ASSLGSGNTIY
d_call: NA; j_call: TRBJ1-5; clone_size: NA; v_call: TRBV9; cdr3_aa: ASSVGLGNQPQH
d_call: TRBD2; j_call: TRBJ2-1; clone_size: NA; v_call: TRBV7-2; cdr3_aa: ASSWTSGNYNEQF
d_call: NA; j_call: TRBJ1-1; clone_size: few; v_call: TRBV24-1; cdr3_aa: ATTQSDGANTEAF
d_call: NA; j_call: TRBJ1-4; clone_size: medium-sized; v_call: TRBV6-1; cdr3_aa: ASSDAPREVGEKLF
d_call: NA; j_call: TRBJ2-7; clone_size: NA; v_call: TRBV15; cdr3_aa: ATSRSEGLGEQY
d_call: NA; j_call: TRBJ2-7; clone_size: NA; v_call: TRBV27; cdr3_aa: ASSLHGRTLTYEQY